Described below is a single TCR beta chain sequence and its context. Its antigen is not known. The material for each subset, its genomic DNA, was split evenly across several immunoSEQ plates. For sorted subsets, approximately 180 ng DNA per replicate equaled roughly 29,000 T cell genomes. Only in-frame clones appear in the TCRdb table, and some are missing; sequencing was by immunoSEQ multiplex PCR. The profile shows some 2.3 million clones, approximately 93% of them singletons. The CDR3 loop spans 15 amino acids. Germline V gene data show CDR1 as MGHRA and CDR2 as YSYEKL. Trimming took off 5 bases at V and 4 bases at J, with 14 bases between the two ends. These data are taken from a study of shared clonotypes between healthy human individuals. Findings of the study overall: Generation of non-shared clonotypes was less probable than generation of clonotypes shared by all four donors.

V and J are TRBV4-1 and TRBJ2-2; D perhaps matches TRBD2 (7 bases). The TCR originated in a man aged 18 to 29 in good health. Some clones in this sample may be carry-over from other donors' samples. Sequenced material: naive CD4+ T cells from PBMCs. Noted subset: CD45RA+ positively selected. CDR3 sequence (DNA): TGCGCCAGCAGCAGGGGGGGGAGAGGCACCGGGGAGCTGTTTTTT. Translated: CASSRGGRGTGELFF.